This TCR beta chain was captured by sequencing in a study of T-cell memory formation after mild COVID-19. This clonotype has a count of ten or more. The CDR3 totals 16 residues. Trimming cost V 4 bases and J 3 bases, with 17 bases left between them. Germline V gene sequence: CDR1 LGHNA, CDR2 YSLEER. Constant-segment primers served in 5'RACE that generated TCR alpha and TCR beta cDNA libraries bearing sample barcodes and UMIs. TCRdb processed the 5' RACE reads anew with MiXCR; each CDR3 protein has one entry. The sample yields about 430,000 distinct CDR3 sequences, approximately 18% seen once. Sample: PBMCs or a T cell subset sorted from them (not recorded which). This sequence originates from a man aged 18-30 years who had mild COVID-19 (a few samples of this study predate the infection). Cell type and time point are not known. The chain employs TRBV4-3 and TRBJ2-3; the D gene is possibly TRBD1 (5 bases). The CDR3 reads CASSRGSDRKTDTQYF. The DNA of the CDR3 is TGCGCCAGCAGCCGAGGTAGTGACAGAAAGACAGATACGCAGTATTTT.